A selection of T cell receptor beta chains follows, all from one sample in a study of early T cells in non-severe SARS-CoV-2 infection. TCRdb re-called the 5' RACE reads through MiXCR, storing one row per CDR3 protein. The repertoire holds 45,000 to 55,000 distinct CDR3 sequences, with more than 9% as singletons. The sample taken for sequencing was whole blood. The origin of the receptors is an adult who was a healthcare worker with PCR-confirmed SARS-CoV-2 infection or an uninfected control (not recorded which). The CDR3 runs from the conserved cysteine through the conserved F or W. The D gene is left open where the match is weak. Only part of the rows carry a size: once, few, many, or a class if the clone is expanded.

v_gene: TRBV19; d_gene: -; abundance: few; j_gene: TRBJ2-3; CDR3aa: CASSLVASVGDTQYF; CDR3nt: TGTGCCAGTAGTCTCGTGGCTAGCGTGGGGGATACGCAGTATTTT
v_gene: TRBV11-2; d_gene: -; abundance: few; j_gene: TRBJ2-1; CDR3aa: CASSLARDYNEQFF; CDR3nt: TGTGCCAGCAGCTTAGCCAGGGACTACAATGAGCAGTTCTTC
v_gene: TRBV29-1; d_gene: TRBD1; abundance: many; j_gene: TRBJ1-1; CDR3aa: CSVATGQGNTEAFF; CDR3nt: TGCAGCGTTGCCACGGGACAGGGGAACACTGAAGCTTTCTTT
v_gene: TRBV5-1; d_gene: -; abundance: -; j_gene: TRBJ2-3; CDR3aa: CASSFGGLTDTQYF; CDR3nt: TGCGCCAGCAGCTTTGGGGGTCTCACAGATACGCAGTATTTT
v_gene: TRBV4-1; d_gene: -; abundance: -; j_gene: TRBJ2-2; CDR3aa: CASSQAQGWTGELFF; CDR3nt: TGCGCCAGCAGCCAAGCTCAGGGATGGACCGGGGAGCTGTTTTTT
v_gene: TRBV5-1; d_gene: -; abundance: once; j_gene: TRBJ2-2; CDR3aa: CASSSTDTGELFF; CDR3nt: TGCGCCAGCAGCAGTACCGACACCGGGGAGCTGTTTTTT
v_gene: TRBV5-1; d_gene: -; abundance: many; j_gene: TRBJ1-6; CDR3aa: CASSLIRTDSPLHF; CDR3nt: TGCGCCAGCAGCTTGATCAGGACGGATTCACCCCTCCACTTT
v_gene: TRBV5-1; d_gene: -; abundance: few; j_gene: TRBJ2-3; CDR3aa: CASSLEFPDTQYF; CDR3nt: TGCGCCAGCAGCTTGGAGTTCCCAGATACGCAGTATTTT
v_gene: TRBV7-8; d_gene: -; abundance: -; j_gene: TRBJ1-6; CDR3aa: CASSLAVQIRGNSPLHF; CDR3nt: TGTGCCAGCAGCTTAGCGGTTCAGATTCGGGGGAATTCACCCCTCCACTTT
v_gene: TRBV5-1; d_gene: -; abundance: -; j_gene: TRBJ2-5; CDR3aa: CASSPGGYQETQYF; CDR3nt: TGCGCCAGCAGCCCCGGGGGTTACCAAGAGACCCAGTACTTC
v_gene: TRBV19; d_gene: -; abundance: many; j_gene: TRBJ2-7; CDR3aa: CASSMRAESYEQYF; CDR3nt: TGTGCCAGTAGTATGAGGGCAGAGTCCTACGAGCAGTACTTC
v_gene: TRBV4-1; d_gene: TRBD2; abundance: many; j_gene: TRBJ2-5; CDR3aa: CASSQDRLAGVQETQYF; CDR3nt: TGCGCCAGCAGCCAAGACCGGCTAGCGGGCGTTCAAGAGACCCAGTACTTC
v_gene: TRBV20-1; d_gene: -; abundance: few; j_gene: TRBJ1-2; CDR3aa: CSQTQGYGYTF; CDR3nt: TGCAGTCAAACTCAGGGGTATGGCTACACCTTC
v_gene: TRBV19; d_gene: -; abundance: few; j_gene: TRBJ1-5; CDR3aa: CASSIQDHQPQHF; CDR3nt: TGTGCCAGTAGTATTCAGGATCATCAGCCCCAGCATTTT